Described below is a single T cell receptor (beta chain) sequence and its context. Its antigen is as yet unknown. V was pared by 2 bases and J by 11 bases, with 5 bases of the junction left unmatched. Germline lookup yields CDR1 MRHNA and CDR2 SNTAGT. CDR3 size: 12 residues. This entry is derived from a study of cytotoxic CD8 clonotypes in ibrutinib-treated CLL. Study-wide context: Response samples came after a median 12 months of treatment, range 6 to 36.

Sequencing sought depths of 1 in 200,000 to 1 in 1 million T cells. Here immunoSEQ multiplex PCR was the method, and the copy in TCRdb shows in-frame clones only, minus some. The sample includes over 100,000 clones, approximately 58% of them seen just once. The study, taken as a whole, reports: Pretreatment clonality was elevated relative to age-matched healthy donors and paralleled circulating CD8+ T-cell counts.

The chain combines TRBV6-4 with TRBJ1-2, with 7 bases aligning to TRBD1. The material sequenced was PBMCs, taken after 24 months of ibrutinib treatment. This clonotype was sampled from a human donor with chronic lymphocytic leukemia. CDR3 nucleotide sequence: TGTGCCAGCAGTGACCGGACAGGAAGATACACCTTC. Its protein is CASSDRTGRYTF.